These 24 T cell receptor beta chains were sequenced from one sample in a study of identical twins. TCRdb reprocessed the 5' RACE reads via MiXCR and lists one record per CDR3 protein. The table lists fewer than 250,000 distinct CDR3 sequences, approximately 7.3% of them singletons. Another study also made use of these data, one on yellow fever vaccine responses in identical twins.

The material sequenced was CD8+ T cells sorted from blood. All receptors derive from a woman in her late teens or twenties in good health.

The sample holds a few counts of this clonotype. The chain links TRBV4-2 to TRBJ2-1, with 7 positions matching TRBD2. CDR3 size: 16 residues. The V gene end was trimmed by 2 bases and the J gene end by 1 base; junction bases not matched to a gene: 5. Per germline, CDR1 LGHNA and CDR2 YNFKEQ. In DNA form, the CDR3 reads TGTGCCAGCAGCCAAAAGCGGGACTGGTCCTACAATGAGCAGTTCTTC. This encodes CASSQKRDWSYNEQFF.

This clonotype was seen at least ten times. The J gene is TRBJ2-1, the V gene TRBV20-1; TRBD1 agrees at 7 bases. CDR3 size: 14 residues. The V gene end was trimmed by 3 bases and the J gene end by 9 bases; junction bases not matched to a gene: 11. Germline V gives CDR1 DFQATT, CDR2 SNEGSKA (reference sequence). The CDR3 nucleotides are TGCAGTGCTAGCCGCGACAGGGAAGGCGGTGAGCAGTTCTTC. The encoded protein is CSASRDREGGEQFF.

The table lists this clonotype with a few counts. The J gene is TRBJ2-5, the V gene TRBV20-1; 7 bases match TRBD2. Germline CDR1 DFQATT, CDR2 SNEGSKA (reference sequence). The CDR3 consists of 16 residues. This chain's CDR3 is CSGGSPSGLSGETQYF. CDR3 nucleotide sequence: TGCAGCGGGGGGTCCCCCTCGGGACTCTCGGGAGAGACCCAGTACTTC.

This sequence joins TRBV5-1 and TRBJ2-1; TRBD2 agrees at 11 bases. V was pared by 0 bases and J by 5 bases, with 4 bases of the junction left unmatched. This CDR3 is 16 amino acids long. Germline assignment: CDR1 SGHRS and CDR2 YFSETQ. The CDR3 region is CASSLVGTSGNNEQFF. The CDR3 DNA reads TGCGCCAGCAGCTTGGTGGGGACTAGCGGCAACAATGAGCAGTTCTTC. The full variable domain, in which reference TRBV5-1 and TRBJ2-1 provide the parts outside the CDR3, is KAGVTQTPRYLIKTRGQQVTLSCSPISGHRSVSWYQQTPGQGLQFLFEYFSETQRNKGNFPGRFSGRQFSNSRSEMNVSTLELGDSALYLCASSLVGTSGNNEQFFGPGTRLTVL.

This clonotype has just a few counts. The gene calls are TRBV9 and TRBJ1-3, with no clear D. This CDR3 spans 15 amino acids. CDR1 and CDR2 from the germline V gene are SGDLS and YYNGEE. V was cut by 1 base and J by 0 bases, with 8 bases left in between. The CDR3 region has the DNA TGTGCCAGCAGCGTATGGGAGGACTCTGGAAACACCATATATTTT. This gives the protein CASSVWEDSGNTIYF.

This clonotype was seen repeatedly, ten times or more. V is TRBV29-1 and J is TRBJ1-1; D unresolved. With 6 bases removed from V and 1 base from J, the gap between germline ends came to 9 bases. The germline gives CDR1 SQVTM, CDR2 ANQGSEA. CDR3 length equals 12 residues. CDR3 coding DNA: TGCAGCGTCCCTTACAGGAACACTGAAGCTTTCTTT. Translated, it gives CSVPYRNTEAFF.

The rearrangement uses TRBV7-9 and TRBJ2-7; D perhaps matches TRBD1 (5 bases). Trimming took off 2 bases at V and 0 bases at J, with 14 bases between the two ends. CDR1 SEHNR and CDR2 FQNEAQ come from the germline V gene (reference sequence). This CDR3 contains 16 residues. CDR3 DNA: TGTGCCAGCAGCTTAACAGGTTCCTATAGCTCCTACGAGCAGTACGTC. Residues: CASSLTGSYSSYEQYV.

This clonotype was seen ten or more times. The V call is TRBV11-2, the J call TRBJ2-7; D is unclear. Looked up from germline, CDR1 is SGHAT and CDR2 is FQNNGV. The V and J ends lost 2 bases and 3 bases respectively, with 8 bases between them. The CDR3 is made up of 13 amino acids. CDR3 sequence: CASSLNRLYEQYV. DNA of the CDR3: TGTGCCAGCAGCTTAAATAGACTCTACGAGCAGTACGTC.

The chain has TRBV27 and TRBJ1-5; D unclear. Germline CDR1 MNHEY, CDR2 SMNVEV (reference sequence). V dropped 8 bases and J dropped 1 base, with 15 bases sitting between them. The CDR3 extends over 15 amino acids. The CDR3 reads CASWSQTGSNQPQHF. DNA of the CDR3: TGTGCCAGCTGGTCCCAGACTGGGAGCAATCAGCCCCAGCATTTT.

This clonotype was seen at least ten times. The chain combines TRBV7-9 with TRBJ2-5; a possible D gene is TRBD2 (6 bases). The CDR3 spans 14 residues. V gave up 6 bases and J gave up 5 bases, with 16 bases separating them. CDR1 is SEHNR and CDR2 is FQNEAQ in the germline V gene (reference sequence). CDR3 in amino acids: CASSPIGGGETQYF. CDR3 DNA: TGTGCCAGCAGTCCAATCGGTGGGGGGGAGACCCAGTACTTC.

The chain couples TRBV7-9 to TRBJ2-7; unclear D gene. The CDR3 extends over 14 amino acids. From germline, CDR1 is SEHNR and CDR2 FQNEAQ (reference sequence). V was shortened by 0 bases and J by 4 bases, with 10 bases between the two germline ends. CDR3 sequence reads: CASSLANGFYEQYF. The CDR3 nucleotides read TGTGCCAGCAGCTTAGCGAACGGCTTTTACGAGCAGTACTTC.

The chain is built from TRBV27 and TRBJ1-2; TRBD1 matches 7 bases. The CDR3 runs to 14 residues. Germline V CDR1 and CDR2: MNHEY, SMNVEV (reference sequence). Germline trimming cut 6 bases from V and 5 bases from J; bases unmatched to any gene: 9. The CDR3 region has the DNA TGTGCCAGCAGCCCCCCGGGACAGCAGTATGGCTACACCTTC. It is translated as CASSPPGQQYGYTF.

In its sample, this clonotype was seen many times. This sequence joins TRBV13 and TRBJ1-1, with D unclear. Germline V gives CDR1 PRHDT, CDR2 FYEKMQ (reference sequence). This CDR3 has 12 residues. V was cut by 7 bases and J by 0 bases, with 6 bases left in between. Here the CDR3 DNA reads TGTGCCAGCAAGGGTATGAACACTGAAGCTTTCTTT. Its translation is CASKGMNTEAFF. The full variable domain, rest sourced from reference TRBV13 and TRBJ1-1, is AAGVIQSPRHLIKEKRETATLKCYPIPRHDTVYWYQQGPGQDPQFLISFYEKMQSDKGSIPDRFSAQQFSDYHSELNMSSLELGDSALYFCASKGMNTEAFFGQGTRLTVV.

V usage is TRBV12-3 or TRBV12-4 and J usage is TRBJ2-4, with D possibly matching TRBD1 (6 bases). This CDR3 region has 16 residues. The V end lost 4 bases, the J end lost 6 bases, and 19 bases lay between the germline ends. The CDR3 bases are TGTGCCAGCAGTTCAATCCGGGACATGGTGGGAAACATTCAGTACTTC. This translates into CASSSIRDMVGNIQYF.

This clonotype was seen many times. The chain recombines TRBV12-3 or TRBV12-4 with TRBJ2-3; D ambiguous. The length of the CDR3 is 15 residues. V gave up 5 bases and J gave up 2 bases, with 14 bases separating them. The CDR3 sequence: CASSPRTDNTDTQYF. The CDR3 DNA follows: TGTGCCAGCAGTCCTAGGACGGATAACACAGATACGCAGTATTTT.

The chain recombines TRBV7-6 with TRBJ2-1; D remains ambiguous. This CDR3 has 13 amino acids. Germline CDR1 is SGHVS and CDR2 is FNYEAQ. Trimming removed 6 bases from V and 5 bases from J, with 11 bases in between. In DNA, the CDR3 is TGTGCCAGCAGTTTTGACTTGAACAATGAGCAGTTCTTC. As protein: CASSFDLNNEQFF.

This clonotype was seen at least ten times. V is TRBV7-3 and J is TRBJ2-5, with a possible D match to TRBD2 (5 bases). There are 14 residues in the CDR3. Deletions cut 2 bases from V and 3 bases from J, with 10 bases between. The germline CDR1 and CDR2 sequences are SGHTA and FQGTGA. CDR3: CASSLHGLKETQYF. CDR3 nucleotide sequence: TGTGCCAGCAGCTTACACGGACTGAAAGAGACCCAGTACTTC. The entire variable domain, with the rest obtained from reference TRBV7-3 and TRBJ2-5, is as follows: GAGVSQTPSNKVTEKGKYVELRCDPISGHTALYWYRQSLGQGPEFLIYFQGTGAADDSGLPNDRFFAVRPEGSVSTLKIQRTERGDSAVYLCASSLHGLKETQYFGPGTRLLVL.

CDR3 sequence (DNA): TGTGCCAGCGACAGCTACGCGAACACCGGGGAGCTGTTTTTT. Protein sequence: CASDSYANTGELFF. The V gene is TRBV12-3 or TRBV12-4, the J gene TRBJ2-2, with a possible D match to TRBD1 (5 bases). V lost 8 bases and J 0 bases, leaving 10 bases between the germline ends. The CDR3 consists of 14 residues.

This clonotype was seen many times. The chain combines TRBV5-1 with TRBJ2-1; D might be TRBD2 (5 bases). This CDR3 contains 16 residues. Germline V CDR1 and CDR2: SGHRS, YFSETQ. V shed 0 bases and J shed 7 bases, with 17 bases lying between them. CDR3 in amino acids: CASSLAAGRLVNEQFF. DNA of the CDR3: TGCGCCAGCAGCTTGGCCGCGGGCAGGTTGGTGAATGAGCAGTTCTTC. The whole variable domain, filled in from reference TRBV5-1 and TRBJ2-1, reads KAGVTQTPRYLIKTRGQQVTLSCSPISGHRSVSWYQQTPGQGLQFLFEYFSETQRNKGNFPGRFSGRQFSNSRSEMNVSTLELGDSALYLCASSLAAGRLVNEQFFGPGTRLTVL.

This clonotype was detected ten times or more. V usage is TRBV7-2 and J usage is TRBJ2-1; a possible D gene is TRBD2 (5 bases). The germline CDR1 and CDR2 sequences are SGHTA and FQGNSA. Trimming removed 5 bases at V and 6 bases at J, with 23 bases between. This CDR3 contains 17 residues. The CDR3 region is CASSPEGVLVWVNEQFF. CDR3 coding DNA: TGTGCCAGCAGCCCAGAGGGAGTTTTAGTTTGGGTCAATGAGCAGTTCTTC.

The chain links TRBV21-1 to TRBJ2-7; TRBD2, the D gene given by the table, was not confirmed from the DNA. TRBV21-1 is annotated as a pseudogene. This CDR3 is built from 14 residues. CDR3 sequence: CASSLRGPRYEQYF. The CDR3 coding sequence is TGTGCCAGCAGCCTGCGAGGGCCCCGCTACGAGCAGTACTTC.

This clonotype showed up many times. The junction departs from germline at one end; a sequencing error may be responsible. J is TRBJ2-1 and V is TRBV28, with 14 nucleotides matching TRBD2. Germline CDR1 MDHEN, CDR2 SYDVKM. The CDR3 runs 12 residues. The CDR3 sequence: CASNAGTSGRLF. DNA of the CDR3: TGTGCCAGCAATGCCGGGACTAGCGGGAGACTCTTC.

The rearrangement uses TRBV6-2 or TRBV6-3 and TRBJ2-1; 12 bases align to TRBD2. Germline trimming cut 6 bases from V and 3 bases from J; bases unmatched to any gene: 3. Germline V gene lookup returns CDR1 MNHEY and CDR2 SVGEGT. The CDR3 is 15 amino acids. This CDR3 is CASSATSGSYNEQFF. For the CDR3, the DNA is TGTGCCAGCAGCGCGACTAGCGGGAGCTACAATGAGCAGTTCTTC.

Ten or more counts support this clonotype. The chain links TRBV7-7 to TRBJ2-7, with D perhaps matching TRBD1 or TRBD2 (5 bases each). V shed 4 bases and J shed 0 bases, with 13 bases lying between them. Germline V lookup: CDR1 SSHAT, CDR2 FNYEAQ (reference sequence). The CDR3 is made up of 15 amino acids. CDR3 bases: TGTGCCAGCAGCTACGGGGACGGAACCTCCTACGAGCAGTACTTC. Translating gives CASSYGDGTSYEQYF.